What follows describes a single T cell receptor beta chain. Its target is unknown. This sample is part of a study of T-cell memory formation after mild COVID-19. Study-level information: In these data, TCR clusters were largely donor specific.

The CDR3 length is 16 residues. V was cut by 2 bases and J by 0 bases, with 16 bases left in between. Per germline, CDR1 DFQATT and CDR2 SNEGSKA (reference sequence). The study's findings and limits: Later expanders leaned CD4+, whereas clones that contracted between day 15 and 85 were balanced CD4/CD8. Some clones that responded were present in memory (sampled pre-infection), which suggests cross-reactive memory joined.

Constant-segment primers served in 5'RACE that generated TCR alpha and TCR beta cDNA libraries bearing sample barcodes and UMIs. One entry per CDR3 protein, called by TCRdb with MiXCR from the 5' RACE reads. Of around 160,000 distinct CDR3 sequences in the sample, more than 9% are singletons; the top ten hold less than 4%. The TCR was taken from a man aged 18 to 29 who had mild COVID-19 (a few samples of this study predate the infection). Cell type and time point are not known. J is TRBJ1-1 and V is TRBV20-1; perhaps TRBD1 as D (5 bases). Sample: PBMCs or a T cell subset sorted from them (not recorded which). This chain's CDR3 is CSARYLRQSMNTEAFF. The CDR3 DNA reads as TGCAGTGCTAGATACCTAAGACAGTCGATGAACACTGAAGCTTTCTTT.